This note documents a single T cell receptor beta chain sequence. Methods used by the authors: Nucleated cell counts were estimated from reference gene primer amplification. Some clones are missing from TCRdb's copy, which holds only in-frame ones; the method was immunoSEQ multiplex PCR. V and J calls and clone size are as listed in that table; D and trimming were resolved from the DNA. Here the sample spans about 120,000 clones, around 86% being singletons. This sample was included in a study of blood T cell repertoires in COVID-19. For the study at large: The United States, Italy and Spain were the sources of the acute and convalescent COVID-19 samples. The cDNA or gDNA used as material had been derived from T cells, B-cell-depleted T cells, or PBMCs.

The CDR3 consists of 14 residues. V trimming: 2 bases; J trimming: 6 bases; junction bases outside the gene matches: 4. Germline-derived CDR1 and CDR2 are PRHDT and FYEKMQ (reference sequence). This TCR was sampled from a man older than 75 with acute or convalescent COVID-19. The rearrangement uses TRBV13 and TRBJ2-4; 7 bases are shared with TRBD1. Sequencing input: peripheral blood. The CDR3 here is CASSLWDSSNIQYF. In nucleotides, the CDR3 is TGTGCCAGCAGCTTATGGGACAGCTCAAACATTCAGTACTTC. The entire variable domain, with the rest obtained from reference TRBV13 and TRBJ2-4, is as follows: AAGVIQSPRHLIKEKRETATLKCYPIPRHDTVYWYQQGPGQDPQFLISFYEKMQSDKGSIPDRFSAQQFSDYHSELNMSSLELGDSALYFCASSLWDSSNIQYFGAGTRLSVL.